This is a list of T cell receptor beta chains from one sample in a study of T cells in Graves' hyperthyroidism and ophthalmopathy. TCRdb recomputed calls from the multiplex PCR reads with MiXCR, one row per CDR3 protein. The sample consists of a few hundred thousand distinct CDR3 sequences, less than 20% of them appearing once. The sample consisted of blood. The receptors derive from a woman aged 50 to 65 with Graves' hyperthyroidism. CDR3s include the opening cysteine and the closing phenylalanine or tryptophan. D genes are given only for firm matches. The size of a clone is reported for some rows only, either as once, few or many, or as a class for expanded clones.

many	TRBV28	TRBJ1-1	TRBD1	CASGVPGTGTNRNTEAFF	TGTGCCAGCGGGGTACCAGGGACAGGGACTAACCGGAACACTGAAGCTTTCTTT
NA	TRBV6-1	TRBJ2-7	NA	CASSRLGDGYEQYF	TGTGCCAGCAGTCGACTAGGCGACGGGTACGAGCAGTACTTC
many	TRBV11-3	TRBJ2-1	NA	CASSYIGGEEQFF	TGTGCCAGCAGCTACATTGGAGGAGAAGAGCAGTTCTTC
NA	TRBV12-3/TRBV12-4	TRBJ2-7	NA	CASSLQTGPYEQYF	TGTGCCAGCAGCTTGCAGACTGGCCCCTACGAGCAGTACTTC
many	TRBV10-1	TRBJ1-1	NA	CASSETVNTEAFF	TGCGCCAGCAGTGAGACGGTAAACACTGAAGCTTTCTTT
many	TRBV11-1	TRBJ2-2	NA	CASSLIAAGELFF	TGTGCCAGCAGCTTAATCGCCGCCGGGGAGCTGTTTTTT
NA	TRBV5-5	TRBJ2-7	TRBD1	CASSFRQGTGTYEQYF	TGTGCCAGCAGCTTTCGACAGGGGACAGGAACCTACGAGCAGTACTTC
many	TRBV5-6	TRBJ1-1	NA	CASSLGVVGLNTEAFF	TGTGCCAGCAGCTTGGGAGTGGTGGGTTTGAACACTGAAGCTTTCTTT
many	TRBV7-3	TRBJ2-1	NA	CASSSRLGNNEQFF	TGTGCCAGCAGCTCCAGACTGGGAAACAATGAGCAGTTCTTC
NA	TRBV5-1	TRBJ2-5	TRBD1	CASSFSRTGRETQYF	TGCGCCAGCAGCTTCTCCCGGACAGGGCGGGAGACCCAGTACTTC
many	TRBV7-3	TRBJ1-1	NA	CASSLLNMNTEAFF	TGTGCCAGCAGCTTACTGAACATGAACACTGAAGCTTTCTTT
many	TRBV20-1	TRBJ2-3	NA	CSARGRSTDTQYF	TGCAGTGCTAGAGGACGGAGCACAGATACGCAGTATTTT
many	TRBV13	TRBJ1-2	TRBD1	CASSSRLDRDYGYTF	TGTGCCAGCAGCTCCCGTTTGGACAGGGACTATGGCTACACCTTC
few	TRBV20-1	TRBJ1-3	NA	CSAGLQGAGNTIYF	TGCAGTGCTGGGCTGCAGGGAGCTGGAAACACCATATATTTT
many	TRBV6-1	TRBJ1-5	TRBD1	CASSKDPGQAYSNQPQHF	TGTGCCAGCAGCAAAGATCCGGGACAGGCTTATAGCAATCAGCCCCAGCATTTT
many	TRBV7-2	TRBJ2-2	NA	CASSPPGRSTGELFF	TGTGCCAGCAGCCCGCCGGGTCGAAGCACCGGGGAGCTGTTTTTT
many	TRBV20-1	TRBJ1-1	NA	CSASRAGENTEAFF	TGCAGTGCTAGCAGAGCAGGGGAGAACACTGAAGCTTTCTTT
many	TRBV6-2/TRBV6-3	TRBJ2-1	TRBD2	CASRGLAAGEQFF	TGTGCCAGCAGGGGACTAGCAGCCGGCGAGCAGTTCTTC
NA	TRBV30	TRBJ1-2	NA	CARYLGSYGYTF	TGTGCCCGGTACCTGGGGTCCTATGGCTACACCTTC
many	TRBV12-3/TRBV12-4	TRBJ1-1	NA	CASSYSTEAFF	TGTGCCAGCAGTTATAGCACTGAAGCTTTCTTT
NA	TRBV19	TRBJ2-7	NA	CASSTPRTGISGSYEQYF	TGTGCCAGTAGTACCCCCCGGACAGGGATTAGCGGGAGTTACGAGCAGTACTTC
NA	TRBV19	TRBJ2-1	NA	CASSIGGIDNEQFF	TGTGCCAGTAGTATAGGGGGCATCGACAATGAGCAGTTCTTC
many	TRBV9	TRBJ2-7	TRBD2	CASSGPSGRAGEQYF	TGTGCCAGCAGCGGGCCTAGCGGGAGGGCAGGCGAGCAGTACTTC
many	TRBV2	TRBJ2-2	NA	CASSLQETNTGELFF	TGTGCCAGCAGCTTACAGGAGACAAACACCGGGGAGCTGTTTTTT
NA	TRBV20-1	TRBJ1-4	NA	CSACREATTNEKLFF	TGCAGTGCTTGCCGGGAGGCGACTACTAATGAAAAACTGTTTTTT
many	TRBV6-5	TRBJ2-3	TRBD2	CASSYQKGLAPTDTQYF	TGTGCCAGCAGTTACCAAAAAGGACTAGCCCCCACAGATACGCAGTATTTT
many	TRBV6-1	TRBJ1-1	NA	CATGTGVWEGTEAFF	TGTGCCACCGGGACGGGGGTTTGGGAGGGGACTGAAGCTTTCTTT